These 10 T cell receptor beta chains came from one sample sequenced in a study of blood T cell repertoires in COVID-19. Measured with immunoSEQ multiplex PCR; TCRdb has only the in-frame clones, and not every one. The data hold 200,000 to 300,000 clones, with more than 90% observed a single time. Specimen: peripheral blood. The receptors stem from a person aged 18-30 years with COVID-19, enrolled during active disease.

The chain joins TRBV7-2 to TRBJ2-2; TRBD2 matches 13 bases. V shed 5 bases and J 6 bases; nucleotides not matched to a gene: 6. The CDR3 contains 16 residues. Germline lookup yields CDR1 SGHTA and CDR2 FQGNSA. DNA for the CDR3: TGTGCCAGCAGCGCCCCGGGACTAGCGGGGTCCGGGGAGCTGTTTTTT. Translated, it gives CASSAPGLAGSGELFF.

The chain uses TRBV4-3 and TRBJ2-1; D may be TRBD1 (7 bases). The CDR3 is 15 residues long. The germline V and J ends were trimmed by 3 bases and 8 bases, with 17 bases remaining between them. Germline V gene lookup returns CDR1 LGHNA and CDR2 YSLEER. CDR3 sequence: CASSQTTQGGDEQFF. CDR3 in DNA: TGCGCCAGCAGCCAGACGACTCAGGGGGGCGATGAGCAGTTCTTC.

CDR3 residues: CAWSSGTSGNTIYF. CDR3 nucleotides: TGTGCCTGGTCATCCGGGACATCTGGAAACACCATATATTTT. The rearrangement links TRBV30 to TRBJ1-3, with D tentatively TRBD1 (6 bases). Trimming took 5 bases from V and 1 from J, leaving 12 bases between them. This CDR3 comprises 14 residues. Germline assignment: CDR1 GTSNPN and CDR2 SVGIG (reference sequence).

This chain joins TRBV5-6 and TRBJ2-5; 7 positions agree with TRBD2. Germline-derived CDR1 and CDR2 are SGHDT and YYEEEE. This CDR3 has 15 amino acids. The J segment lost 4 bases and the V segment lost 4 bases, leaving 10 bases of the junction unmatched. For the CDR3, the DNA is TGTGCCAGCAGCAATTACCGGGGGGTAGGAGAGACCCAGTACTTC. It codes for CASSNYRGVGETQYF.

The V and J genes are TRBV9 and TRBJ1-2; tentatively, D is TRBD1 (5 bases). V lost 4 bases and J 7 bases, leaving 14 bases between the germline ends. In germline, CDR1 is SGDLS, CDR2 YYNGEE. CDR3 length: 13 amino acids. CDR3 nucleotide sequence: TGTGCCAGCAGCCTGGGGCAGGGAAGTGGCTACACCTTC. The encoded protein is CASSLGQGSGYTF.

The J gene is TRBJ2-7, the V gene TRBV19; tentative D call: TRBD1 (6 bases). The germline V gene encodes CDR1 LNHDA and CDR2 SQIVND (reference sequence). V dropped 3 bases and J dropped 1 base, with 10 bases sitting between them. The CDR3 length is 14 residues. CDR3: CASSIGQYSYEQYF. CDR3 bases: TGTGCCAGTAGTATTGGACAGTATTCCTACGAGCAGTACTTC.

The chain's CDR3 is CATSRGNNYGYTF. CDR3 nucleotides: TGTGCCACCAGCCGGGGAAATAACTATGGCTACACCTTC. The chain joins TRBV24-1 to TRBJ1-2; D not certain. CDR1 and CDR2 from the germline V gene are KGHDR and SFDVKD. The length of the CDR3 is 13 residues. Trimming removed 7 bases from V and 1 base from J, with 9 bases in between.

The V gene is TRBV7-9, the J gene TRBJ2-1, with D tentatively TRBD1 (5 bases). The CDR3 length is 12 residues. Looked up from germline, CDR1 is SEHNR and CDR2 is FQNEAQ (reference sequence). The V gene lost 5 bases and the J gene lost 9 bases, with 11 bases spanning the gap. The CDR3 protein is CASSPQGGEQFF. In DNA, the CDR3 is TGTGCCAGCAGCCCCCAGGGCGGTGAGCAGTTCTTC.

The gene calls are TRBV19 and TRBJ2-3; 11 bases are a match to TRBD2. The CDR3 runs 15 residues. CDR1 and CDR2 (germline): LNHDA, SQIVND (reference sequence). V gave up 5 bases and J gave up 0 bases; unmatched junction bases: 1. The CDR3 here is CASSLAGGSTDTQYF. Here the CDR3 DNA reads TGTGCCAGTAGTTTAGCGGGAGGGAGCACAGATACGCAGTATTTT.

The chain recombines TRBV5-1 with TRBJ2-7, with 8 bases fitting TRBD1. The CDR3 loop spans 15 amino acids. V dropped 4 bases and J dropped 4; count of bases not matched to a gene: 10. Germline V gene data show CDR1 as SGHRS and CDR2 as YFSETQ. This chain's CDR3 is CASSPDREAPYEQYF. The CDR3 DNA reads TGCGCCAGCAGCCCGGACAGGGAAGCTCCTTACGAGCAGTACTTC.